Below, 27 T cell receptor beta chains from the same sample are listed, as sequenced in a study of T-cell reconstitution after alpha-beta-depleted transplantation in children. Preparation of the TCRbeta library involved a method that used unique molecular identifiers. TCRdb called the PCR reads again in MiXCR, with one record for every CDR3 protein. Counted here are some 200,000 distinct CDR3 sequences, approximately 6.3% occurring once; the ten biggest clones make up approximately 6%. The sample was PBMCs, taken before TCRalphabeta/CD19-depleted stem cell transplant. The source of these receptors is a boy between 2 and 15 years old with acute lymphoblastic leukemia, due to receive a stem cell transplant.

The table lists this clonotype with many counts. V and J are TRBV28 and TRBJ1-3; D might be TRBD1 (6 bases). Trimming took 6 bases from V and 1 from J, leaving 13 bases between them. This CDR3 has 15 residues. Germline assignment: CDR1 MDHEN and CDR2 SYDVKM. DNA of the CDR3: TGTGCCAGCAGCGAGGACAGACTATCTGGAAACACCATATATTTT. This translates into CASSEDRLSGNTIYF.

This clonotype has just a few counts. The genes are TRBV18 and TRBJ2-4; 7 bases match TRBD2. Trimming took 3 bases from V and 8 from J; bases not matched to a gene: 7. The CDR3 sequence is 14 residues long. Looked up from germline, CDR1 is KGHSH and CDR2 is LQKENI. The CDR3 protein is CASSPESGAYIQYF. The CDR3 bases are TGTGCCAGCTCACCGGAGAGCGGGGCCTACATTCAGTACTTC.

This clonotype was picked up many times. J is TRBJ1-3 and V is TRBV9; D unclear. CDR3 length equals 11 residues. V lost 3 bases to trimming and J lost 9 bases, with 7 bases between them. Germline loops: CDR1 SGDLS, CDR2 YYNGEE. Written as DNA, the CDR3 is TGTGCCAGCAGCGACATGGGCACCATATATTTT. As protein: CASSDMGTIYF.

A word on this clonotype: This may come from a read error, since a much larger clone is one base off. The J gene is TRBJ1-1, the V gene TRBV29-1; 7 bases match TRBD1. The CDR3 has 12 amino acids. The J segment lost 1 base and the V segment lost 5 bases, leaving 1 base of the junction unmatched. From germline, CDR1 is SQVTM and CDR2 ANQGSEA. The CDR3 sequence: CSVWTGNTEAFF. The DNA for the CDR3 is TGCAGCGTTTGGACAGGGAACACTGAAGCTTTCTTT.

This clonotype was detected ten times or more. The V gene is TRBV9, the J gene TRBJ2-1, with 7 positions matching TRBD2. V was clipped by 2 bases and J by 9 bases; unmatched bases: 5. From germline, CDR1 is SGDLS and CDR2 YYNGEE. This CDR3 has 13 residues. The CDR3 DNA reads TGTGCCAGCAGCGTCGACGGGGGGTCTGAGCAGTTCTTC. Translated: CASSVDGGSEQFF.

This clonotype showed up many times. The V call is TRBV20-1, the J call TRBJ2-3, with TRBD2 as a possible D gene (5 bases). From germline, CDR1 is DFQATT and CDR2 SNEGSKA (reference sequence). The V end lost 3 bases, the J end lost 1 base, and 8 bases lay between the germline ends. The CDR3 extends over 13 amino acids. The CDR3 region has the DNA TGCAGTGCTAGCGGGGTGGGCACAGATACGCAGTATTTT. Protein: CSASGVGTDTQYF.

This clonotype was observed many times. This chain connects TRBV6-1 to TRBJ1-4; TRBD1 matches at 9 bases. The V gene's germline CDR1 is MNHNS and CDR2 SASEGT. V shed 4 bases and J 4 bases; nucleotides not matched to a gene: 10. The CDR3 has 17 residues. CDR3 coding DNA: TGTGCCAGCAGTGCGACAGCGGGACAGGGAAATAATGAAAAACTGTTTTTT. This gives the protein CASSATAGQGNNEKLFF.

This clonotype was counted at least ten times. CDR3: CSVGQGADYGYTF. The CDR3 DNA is TGCAGCGTCGGGCAGGGGGCCGACTATGGCTACACCTTC. The chain combines TRBV29-1 with TRBJ1-2; 8 bases are shared with TRBD1. V gave up 6 bases and J gave up 3 bases; unmatched junction bases: 6. CDR1 SQVTM and CDR2 ANQGSEA come from the germline V gene. The CDR3 spans 13 residues.

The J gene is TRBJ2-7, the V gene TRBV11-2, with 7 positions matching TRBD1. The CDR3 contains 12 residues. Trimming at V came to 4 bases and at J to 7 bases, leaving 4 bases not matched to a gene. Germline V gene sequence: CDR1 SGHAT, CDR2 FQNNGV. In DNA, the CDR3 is TGTGCCAGCAGCTGGACAGGTTGGGAGCAGTACTTC. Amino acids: CASSWTGWEQYF.

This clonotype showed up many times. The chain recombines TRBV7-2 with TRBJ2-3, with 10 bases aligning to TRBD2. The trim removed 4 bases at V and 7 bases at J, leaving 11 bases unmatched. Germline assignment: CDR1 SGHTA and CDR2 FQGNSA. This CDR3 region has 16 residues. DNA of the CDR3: TGTGCCAGCAGCTCCAAGCGGGGGGGACTCTTACATACGCAGTATTTT. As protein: CASSSKRGGLLHTQYF.

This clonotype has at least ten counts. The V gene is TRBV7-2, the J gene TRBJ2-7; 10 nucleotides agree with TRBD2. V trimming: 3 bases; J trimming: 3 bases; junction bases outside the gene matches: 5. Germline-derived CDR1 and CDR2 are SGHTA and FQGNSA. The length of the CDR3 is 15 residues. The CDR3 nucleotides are TGTGCCAGCAGCTTCAATCCTAGCGGGAGCTACGAGCAGTACTTC. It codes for CASSFNPSGSYEQYF.

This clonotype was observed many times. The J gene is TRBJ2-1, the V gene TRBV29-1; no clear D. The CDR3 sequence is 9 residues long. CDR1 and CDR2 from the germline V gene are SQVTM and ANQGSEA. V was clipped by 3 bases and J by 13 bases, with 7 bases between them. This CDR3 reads CSVESFQFF. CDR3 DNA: TGCAGCGTTGAGAGTTTCCAGTTCTTC.

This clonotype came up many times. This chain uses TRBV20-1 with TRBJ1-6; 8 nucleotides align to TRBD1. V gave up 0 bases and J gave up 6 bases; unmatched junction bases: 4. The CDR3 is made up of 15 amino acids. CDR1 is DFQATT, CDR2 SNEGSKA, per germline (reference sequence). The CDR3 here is CSARDTGGVNSPLHF. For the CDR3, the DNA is TGCAGTGCTAGAGATACAGGGGGAGTTAATTCACCCCTCCACTTT.

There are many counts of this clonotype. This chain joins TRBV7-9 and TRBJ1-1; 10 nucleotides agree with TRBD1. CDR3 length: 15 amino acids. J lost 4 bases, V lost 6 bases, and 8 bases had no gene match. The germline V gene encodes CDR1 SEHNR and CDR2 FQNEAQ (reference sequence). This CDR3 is CASSPSRTGGTEAFF. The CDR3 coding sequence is TGTGCCAGCAGTCCCTCCCGGACAGGGGGCACTGAAGCTTTCTTT.

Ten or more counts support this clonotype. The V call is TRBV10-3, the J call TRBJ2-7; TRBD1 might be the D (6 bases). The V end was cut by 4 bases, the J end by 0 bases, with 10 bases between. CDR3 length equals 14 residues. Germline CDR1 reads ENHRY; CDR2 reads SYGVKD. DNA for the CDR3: TGTGCCATCAGTGGCAGGGGCCACTCCTACGAGCAGTACTTC. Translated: CAISGRGHSYEQYF.

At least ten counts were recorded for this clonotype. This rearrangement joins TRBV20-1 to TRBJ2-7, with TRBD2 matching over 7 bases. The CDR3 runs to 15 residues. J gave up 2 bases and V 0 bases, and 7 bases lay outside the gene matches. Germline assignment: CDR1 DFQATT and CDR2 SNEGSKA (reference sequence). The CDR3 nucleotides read TGCAGTGCTAGAGATCTGAGCGGGATCACCTACGAGCAGTACTTC. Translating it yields CSARDLSGITYEQYF.

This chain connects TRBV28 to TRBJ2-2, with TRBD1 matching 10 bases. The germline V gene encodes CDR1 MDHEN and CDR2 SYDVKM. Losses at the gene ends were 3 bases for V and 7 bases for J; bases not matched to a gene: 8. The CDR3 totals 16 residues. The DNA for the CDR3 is TGTGCCAGCAGTTTTCCCCGGACAGGGGGTGTCGGGGAGCTGTTTTTT. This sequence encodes CASSFPRTGGVGELFF.

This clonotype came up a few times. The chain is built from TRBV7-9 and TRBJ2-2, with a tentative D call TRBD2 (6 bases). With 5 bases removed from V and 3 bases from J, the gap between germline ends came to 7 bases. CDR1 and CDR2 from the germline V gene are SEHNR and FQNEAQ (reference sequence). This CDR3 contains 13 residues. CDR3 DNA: TGTGCCAGCAGCCGGGAGTACACCGGGGAGCTGTTTTTT. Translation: CASSREYTGELFF.

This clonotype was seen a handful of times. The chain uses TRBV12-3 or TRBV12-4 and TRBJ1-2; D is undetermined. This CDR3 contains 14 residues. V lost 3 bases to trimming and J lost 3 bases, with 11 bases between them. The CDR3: CASSLGMGYYGYTF. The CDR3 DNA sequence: TGTGCCAGCAGTTTGGGTATGGGCTACTATGGCTACACCTTC.

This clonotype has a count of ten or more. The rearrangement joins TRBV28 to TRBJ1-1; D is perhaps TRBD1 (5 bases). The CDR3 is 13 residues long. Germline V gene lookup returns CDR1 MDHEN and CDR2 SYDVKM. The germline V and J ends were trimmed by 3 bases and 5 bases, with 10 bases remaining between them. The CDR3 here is CASSFGGVTEAFF. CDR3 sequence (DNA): TGTGCCAGCAGTTTCGGGGGGGTAACTGAAGCTTTCTTT.

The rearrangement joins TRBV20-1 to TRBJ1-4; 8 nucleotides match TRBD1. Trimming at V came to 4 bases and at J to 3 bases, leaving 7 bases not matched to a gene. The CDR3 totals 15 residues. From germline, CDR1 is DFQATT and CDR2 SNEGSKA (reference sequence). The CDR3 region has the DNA TGCAGTGCTAACAGGGGGAGAGTGGCTAATGAAAAACTGTTTTTT. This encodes CSANRGRVANEKLFF.

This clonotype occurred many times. As DNA, the CDR3 is TGTGCCAGCAGCGTAGACCTAGCGGGGGGGCCTAATGAGCAGTTCTTC. This translates into CASSVDLAGGPNEQFF. The rearrangement uses TRBV9 and TRBJ2-1; TRBD2 agrees at 12 bases. The CDR3 extends over 16 amino acids. Germline assignment: CDR1 SGDLS and CDR2 YYNGEE. Trimming cost V 0 bases and J 7 bases; bases outside gene matches: 5.

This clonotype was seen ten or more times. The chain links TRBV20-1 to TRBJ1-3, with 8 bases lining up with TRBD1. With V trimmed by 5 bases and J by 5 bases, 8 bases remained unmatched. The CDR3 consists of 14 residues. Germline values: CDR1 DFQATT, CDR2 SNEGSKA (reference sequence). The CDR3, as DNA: TGCAGTGCTCAGGCGAGGACAGGGCGAAACACCATATATTTT. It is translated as CSAQARTGRNTIYF.

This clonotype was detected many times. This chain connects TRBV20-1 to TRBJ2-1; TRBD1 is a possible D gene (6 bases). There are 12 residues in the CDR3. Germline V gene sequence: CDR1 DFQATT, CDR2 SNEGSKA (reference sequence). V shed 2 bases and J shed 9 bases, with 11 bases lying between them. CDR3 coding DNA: TGCAGTGCTAGACCCACAGGGCTTGAGCAGTTCTTC. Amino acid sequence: CSARPTGLEQFF.

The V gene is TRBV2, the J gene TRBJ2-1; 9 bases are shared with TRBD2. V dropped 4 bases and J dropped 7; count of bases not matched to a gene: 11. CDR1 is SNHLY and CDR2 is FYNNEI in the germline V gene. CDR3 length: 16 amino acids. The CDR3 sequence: CASSAEREAGVNEQFF. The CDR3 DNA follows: TGTGCCAGCAGTGCGGAGCGGGAGGCAGGGGTAAATGAGCAGTTCTTC.

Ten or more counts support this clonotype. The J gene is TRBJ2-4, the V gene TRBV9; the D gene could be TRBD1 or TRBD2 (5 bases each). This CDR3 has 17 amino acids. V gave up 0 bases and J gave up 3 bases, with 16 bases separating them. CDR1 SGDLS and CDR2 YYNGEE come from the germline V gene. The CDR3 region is CASSVDQGRGVKNIQYF. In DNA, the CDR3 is TGTGCCAGCAGCGTAGACCAGGGCCGAGGGGTCAAAAACATTCAGTACTTC.

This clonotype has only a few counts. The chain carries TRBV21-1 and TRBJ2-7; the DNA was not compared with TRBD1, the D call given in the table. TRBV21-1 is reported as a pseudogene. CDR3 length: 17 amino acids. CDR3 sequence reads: CASSKCRRPSPDYEQYF. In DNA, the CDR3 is TGTGCCAGCAGCAAATGCCGCCGACCATCCCCGGACTACGAGCAGTACTTC.